These T cell receptor beta chains were read from a single sample in a study of graft-versus-host responses after intestinal transplantation. Assay: immunoSEQ multiplex PCR; the TCRdb copy retains only in-frame clones and omits some. The sample lists 90,000 to 150,000 clones; approximately 95% were seen once. Their antigen targets remain unknown. Source: unstimulated CD8+ T cells sorted from spleen or lymph node cells, taken before intestinal transplant. The receptors were sampled from a human donor who received an intestinal transplant. Both conserved end residues are part of each CDR3. The order of the fields is J gene, D gene, V gene, clone size, CDR3 protein, CDR3 DNA. D genes are given only for firm matches. For some rows the clone size is stated as once, few or many, or as a class when expanded; others skip it.

J gene: TRBJ2-1
D gene: NA
V gene: TRBV15
clone size: NA
CDR3 protein: CATSRDLGVSYNEQFF
CDR3 DNA: TGTGCCACCAGCAGAGATCTCGGGGTTTCCTACAATGAGCAGTTCTTC

J gene: TRBJ1-4
D gene: TRBD1
V gene: TRBV5-4
clone size: NA
CDR3 protein: CARPGTGLEKLLF
CDR3 DNA: TGTGCCAGGCCCGGGACAGGGCTTGAAAAACTGCTTTTT

J gene: TRBJ2-1
D gene: NA
V gene: TRBV9
clone size: NA
CDR3 protein: CASSVQANYNEQFF
CDR3 DNA: TGTGCCAGCAGCGTACAGGCTAATTACAATGAGCAGTTCTTC

J gene: TRBJ2-7
D gene: TRBD2
V gene: TRBV6-6
clone size: NA
CDR3 protein: CATWTSGSYEQYF
CDR3 DNA: TGTGCCACTTGGACTAGCGGGAGCTACGAGCAGTACTTC

J gene: TRBJ2-7
D gene: NA
V gene: TRBV27
clone size: once
CDR3 protein: CASSFLFPSYEQYF
CDR3 DNA: TGTGCCAGCAGTTTTCTTTTTCCGTCCTACGAGCAGTACTTC

J gene: TRBJ2-1
D gene: NA
V gene: TRBV9
clone size: NA
CDR3 protein: CASSVGASSYNEQFF
CDR3 DNA: TGTGCCAGCAGCGTAGGGGCGAGCTCCTACAATGAGCAGTTCTTC

J gene: TRBJ2-1
D gene: TRBD2
V gene: TRBV6-4
clone size: once
CDR3 protein: CASSQLAGGTNEQFF
CDR3 DNA: TGTGCCAGCAGTCAGCTAGCGGGAGGAACGAATGAGCAGTTCTTC

J gene: TRBJ2-5
D gene: NA
V gene: TRBV27
clone size: NA
CDR3 protein: CASSPRQVETQYF
CDR3 DNA: TGTGCCAGCAGTCCACGACAGGTAGAGACCCAGTACTTC

J gene: TRBJ2-5
D gene: TRBD1
V gene: TRBV5-4
clone size: NA
CDR3 protein: CASSLELQGEETQYF
CDR3 DNA: TGTGCCAGCAGCTTGGAGTTACAGGGGGAAGAGACCCAGTACTTC

J gene: TRBJ2-5
D gene: NA
V gene: TRBV19
clone size: NA
CDR3 protein: CASNGQPWETQYF
CDR3 DNA: TGTGCCAGTAATGGACAGCCTTGGGAGACCCAGTACTTC

J gene: TRBJ2-7
D gene: NA
V gene: TRBV14
clone size: NA
CDR3 protein: CASSPSWGAYEQYF
CDR3 DNA: TGTGCCAGCAGCCCGTCGTGGGGGGCCTACGAGCAGTACTTC

J gene: TRBJ1-4
D gene: NA
V gene: TRBV6-6
clone size: once
CDR3 protein: CASGLRIQNEKLFF
CDR3 DNA: TGTGCCAGCGGGCTAAGGATCCAGAATGAAAAACTGTTTTTT

J gene: TRBJ2-3
D gene: NA
V gene: TRBV27
clone size: NA
CDR3 protein: CASSLSGHTDTQYF
CDR3 DNA: TGTGCCAGCAGTTTAAGTGGGCACACAGATACGCAGTATTTT

J gene: TRBJ2-1
D gene: NA
V gene: TRBV12-5
clone size: NA
CDR3 protein: CASGLTMGLWLSYNEQFF
CDR3 DNA: TGTGCTAGTGGTTTGACAATGGGTCTGTGGCTCTCCTACAATGAGCAGTTCTTC

J gene: TRBJ2-7
D gene: NA
V gene: TRBV4-1
clone size: NA
CDR3 protein: CASSQDNPLLVPPYEQYF
CDR3 DNA: TGCGCCAGCAGCCAAGATAACCCACTACTCGTACCGCCCTACGAGCAGTACTTC

J gene: TRBJ2-1
D gene: TRBD2
V gene: TRBV4-1
clone size: NA
CDR3 protein: CASSQGKIGAGGRYREQFF
CDR3 DNA: TGCGCCAGCAGCCAAGGTAAAATTGGAGCGGGAGGGAGATACAGGGAGCAGTTCTTC

J gene: TRBJ2-2
D gene: TRBD2
V gene: TRBV7-9
clone size: NA
CDR3 protein: CASSLVTGGTGELFF
CDR3 DNA: TGTGCCAGCAGCTTAGTTACGGGGGGCACCGGGGAGCTGTTTTTT

J gene: TRBJ2-2
D gene: TRBD2
V gene: TRBV5-1
clone size: NA
CDR3 protein: CASSLASGVRANTGELFF
CDR3 DNA: TGCGCCAGCAGCTTGGCCAGCGGGGTCAGAGCAAACACCGGGGAGCTGTTTTTT

J gene: TRBJ1-5
D gene: NA
V gene: TRBV21-1
clone size: NA
CDR3 protein: CASSRQHNQPQHF
CDR3 DNA: TGTGCCAGCAGCCGACAGCACAATCAGCCCCAGCATTTT

J gene: TRBJ2-1
D gene: NA
V gene: TRBV11-2
clone size: NA
CDR3 protein: CASSFSGNEQFF
CDR3 DNA: TGTGCCAGCAGCTTCTCTGGCAATGAGCAGTTCTTC

J gene: TRBJ2-7
D gene: NA
V gene: TRBV19
clone size: NA
CDR3 protein: CASSIAGATYEQYF
CDR3 DNA: TGTGCCAGTAGTATAGCGGGAGCGACCTACGAGCAGTACTTC

J gene: TRBJ1-4
D gene: NA
V gene: TRBV2
clone size: NA
CDR3 protein: CATNEWGEEKLFF
CDR3 DNA: TGTGCCACCAACGAGTGGGGGGAGGAAAAACTGTTTTTT

J gene: TRBJ2-7
D gene: NA
V gene: TRBV30
clone size: NA
CDR3 protein: CALLFGTDLEQYF
CDR3 DNA: TGTGCCCTCCTATTTGGGACGGACTTGGAGCAGTACTTC

J gene: TRBJ2-5
D gene: TRBD2
V gene: TRBV27
clone size: once
CDR3 protein: CASGTREAQETQYF
CDR3 DNA: TGTGCCAGCGGAACCCGGGAGGCCCAAGAGACCCAGTACTTC

J gene: TRBJ2-7
D gene: NA
V gene: TRBV19
clone size: NA
CDR3 protein: CASSFWTARGSHEQYF
CDR3 DNA: TGTGCCAGTAGTTTTTGGACGGCTCGGGGGAGCCACGAGCAGTACTTC

J gene: TRBJ2-3
D gene: NA
V gene: TRBV30
clone size: NA
CDR3 protein: CACCMGAGTDTQYF
CDR3 DNA: TGTGCCTGCTGTATGGGGGCGGGAACAGATACGCAGTATTTT

J gene: TRBJ1-5
D gene: NA
V gene: TRBV7-6
clone size: NA
CDR3 protein: CASSLSPYLNQPQHF
CDR3 DNA: TGTGCCAGCAGCTTATCCCCTTACCTCAATCAGCCCCAGCATTTT

J gene: TRBJ2-7
D gene: NA
V gene: TRBV27
clone size: NA
CDR3 protein: CASSLSLSGGPYEQYF
CDR3 DNA: TGTGCCAGCAGTTTATCCCTATCCGGGGGCCCCTACGAGCAGTACTTC

J gene: TRBJ1-5
D gene: TRBD1
V gene: TRBV19
clone size: NA
CDR3 protein: CASSPMRQGGGQPQHF
CDR3 DNA: TGTGCCAGTAGTCCGATGAGACAGGGCGGCGGTCAGCCCCAGCATTTT

J gene: TRBJ2-7
D gene: TRBD2
V gene: TRBV6-5
clone size: few
CDR3 protein: CASSYEGGSSYEQYF
CDR3 DNA: TGTGCCAGCAGTTACGAGGGCGGGAGCTCCTACGAGCAGTACTTC

J gene: TRBJ2-4
D gene: NA
V gene: TRBV27
clone size: NA
CDR3 protein: CASSFRGTVLAKNIQYF
CDR3 DNA: TGTGCCAGCAGTTTCCGCGGGACAGTCCTAGCCAAAAACATTCAGTACTTC